This T cell receptor (beta chain) originates from a study of T cell changes during pregnancy in multiple sclerosis. V dropped 3 bases and J dropped 2; count of bases not matched to a gene: 2. This CDR3 has 15 amino acids. Germline V CDR1 and CDR2: LNHDA, SQIVND (reference sequence). Worth noting for this clone: The sample contains more than one DNA sequence encoding this CDR3.

Assay used: immunoSEQ multiplex PCR; TCRdb lists only in-frame clones, some missing. The sample shows roughly 47,000 clones, 90% to 95% of them seen only once. The clonotype was recovered from a female donor with multiple sclerosis, enrolled in a pregnancy study. The starting material was CD8+ T cells from peripheral blood mononuclear cells, obtained before pregnancy. This chain connects TRBV19 to TRBJ1-4, with 8 bases that match TRBD1. Here the CDR3 reads CASSIRQGTNEKLFF. The CDR3 DNA reads as TGTGCCAGTAGTATCCGACAGGGGACTAATGAAAAACTGTTTTTT.